This T cell receptor (beta chain) was sequenced in a study of early T cells in non-severe SARS-CoV-2 infection. Study in general: Chains stayed unpaired after sequencing of bulk RNA from unsorted whole blood.

This clonotype was detected many times. Its cognate antigen is unknown. Study observations and caveats: VDJdb matching, biased toward anti-spike CD8 responses, missed private and CD4 specificities.

Trimming removed 5 bases from V and 2 bases from J, with 11 bases in between. The CDR3 is 14 residues long. Germline values: CDR1 SGHTA, CDR2 FQGNSA. Individual cDNA molecules were tagged with unique molecular identifiers, the study reported. TCRdb used MiXCR to reprocess the 5' RACE reads, holding one entry per CDR3 protein. Counted here are approximately 30,000 distinct CDR3 sequences, roughly 4.5% occurring once; the ten biggest clones make up around 8%. The V call is TRBV7-2, the J call TRBJ2-3; no definite D call. Sequencing was carried out using whole blood. This TCR was recovered from an adult who was a healthcare worker with PCR-confirmed SARS-CoV-2 infection or an uninfected control (not recorded which). CDR3 sequence: CASSAQLSTDTQYF. The CDR3 DNA follows: TGTGCCAGCAGCGCGCAGCTATCCACAGATACGCAGTATTTT.